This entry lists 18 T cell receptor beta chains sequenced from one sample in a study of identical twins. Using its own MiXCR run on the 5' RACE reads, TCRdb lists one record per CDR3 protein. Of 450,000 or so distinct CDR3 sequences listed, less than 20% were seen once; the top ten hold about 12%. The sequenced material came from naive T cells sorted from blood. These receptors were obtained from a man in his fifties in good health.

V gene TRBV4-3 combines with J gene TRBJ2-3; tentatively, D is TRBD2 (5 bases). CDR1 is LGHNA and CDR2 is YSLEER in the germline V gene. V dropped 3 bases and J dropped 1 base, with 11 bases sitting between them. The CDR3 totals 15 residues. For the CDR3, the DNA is TGCGCCAGCAGCCAGGAGGCTCCCGGCACAGATACGCAGTATTTT. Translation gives CASSQEAPGTDTQYF.

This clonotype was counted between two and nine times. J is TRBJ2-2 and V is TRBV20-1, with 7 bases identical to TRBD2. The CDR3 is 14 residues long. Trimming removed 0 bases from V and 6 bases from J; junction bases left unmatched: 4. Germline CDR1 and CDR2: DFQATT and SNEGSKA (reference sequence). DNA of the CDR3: TGCAGTGCTAGAGAGGGAGGGAGTTCCGGGGAGCTGTTTTTT. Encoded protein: CSAREGGSSGELFF.

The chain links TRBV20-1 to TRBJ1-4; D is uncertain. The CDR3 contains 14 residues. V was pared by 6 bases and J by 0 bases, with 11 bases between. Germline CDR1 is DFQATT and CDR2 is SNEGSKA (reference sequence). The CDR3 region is CSAAPGTTNEKLFF. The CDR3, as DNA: TGCAGTGCCGCCCCCGGAACAACTAATGAAAAACTGTTTTTT.

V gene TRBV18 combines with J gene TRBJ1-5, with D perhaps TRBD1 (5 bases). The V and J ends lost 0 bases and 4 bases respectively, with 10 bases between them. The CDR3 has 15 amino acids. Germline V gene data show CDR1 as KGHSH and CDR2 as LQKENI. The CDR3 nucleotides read TGTGCCAGCTCACCACCGGGGACTCTAAATCAGCCCCAGCATTTT. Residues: CASSPPGTLNQPQHF. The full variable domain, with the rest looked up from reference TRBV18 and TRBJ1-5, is NAGVMQNPRHLVRRRGQEARLRCSPMKGHSHVYWYRQLPEEGLKFMVYLQKENIIDESGMPKERFSAEFPKEGPSILRIQQVVRGDSAAYFCASSPPGTLNQPQHFGDGTRLSIL.

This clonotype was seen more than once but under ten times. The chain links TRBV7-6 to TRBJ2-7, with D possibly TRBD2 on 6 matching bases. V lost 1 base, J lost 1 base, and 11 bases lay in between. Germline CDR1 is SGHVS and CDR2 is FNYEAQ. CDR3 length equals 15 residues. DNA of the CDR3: TGTGCCAGCAGCTTAGTGTGGGAGGAATCCTACGAGCAGTACTTC. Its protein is CASSLVWEESYEQYF.

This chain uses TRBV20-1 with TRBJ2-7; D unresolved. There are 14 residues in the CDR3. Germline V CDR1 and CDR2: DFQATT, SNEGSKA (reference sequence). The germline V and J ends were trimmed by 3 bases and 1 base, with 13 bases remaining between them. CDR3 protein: CSARLPGLSYEQYF. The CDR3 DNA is TGCAGTGCTAGGCTGCCAGGCTTGTCCTACGAGCAGTACTTC.

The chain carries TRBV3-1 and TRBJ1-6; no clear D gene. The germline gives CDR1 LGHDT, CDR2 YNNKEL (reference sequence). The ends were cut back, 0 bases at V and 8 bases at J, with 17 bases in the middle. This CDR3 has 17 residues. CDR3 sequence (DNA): TGTGCCAGCAGCCAAGATTTCGGGCCCCTGGCAGATTCACCCCTCCACTTT. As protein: CASSQDFGPLADSPLHF.

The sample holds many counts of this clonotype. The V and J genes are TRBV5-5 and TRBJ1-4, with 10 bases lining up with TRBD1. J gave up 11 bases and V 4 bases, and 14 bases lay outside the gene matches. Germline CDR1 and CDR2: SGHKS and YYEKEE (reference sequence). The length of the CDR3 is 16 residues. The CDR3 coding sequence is TGTGCCAGCAGCCCCGGGACAGGGGCCAACTGGGGTAAACTGTTTTTT. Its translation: CASSPGTGANWGKLFF.

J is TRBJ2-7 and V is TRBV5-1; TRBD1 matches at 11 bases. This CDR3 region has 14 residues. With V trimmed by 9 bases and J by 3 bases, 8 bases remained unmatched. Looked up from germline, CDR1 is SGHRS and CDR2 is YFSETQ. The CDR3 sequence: CATQPGQGGYEQYF. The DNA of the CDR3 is TGCGCCACCCAACCGGGACAGGGGGGCTACGAGCAGTACTTC.

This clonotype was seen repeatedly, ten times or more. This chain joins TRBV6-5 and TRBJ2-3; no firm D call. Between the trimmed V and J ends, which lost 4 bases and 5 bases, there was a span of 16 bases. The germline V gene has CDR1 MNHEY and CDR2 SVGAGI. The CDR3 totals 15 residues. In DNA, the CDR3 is TGTGCCAGCAGTTTCCCTTATCCGGAACTAGATACGCAGTATTTT. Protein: CASSFPYPELDTQYF.

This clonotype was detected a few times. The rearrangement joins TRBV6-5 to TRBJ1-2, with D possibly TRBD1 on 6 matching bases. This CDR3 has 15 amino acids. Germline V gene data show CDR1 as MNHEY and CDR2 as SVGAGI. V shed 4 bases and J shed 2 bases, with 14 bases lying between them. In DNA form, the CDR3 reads TGTGCCAGCAGTTCCTTGGGGGGCTCCAACTATGGCTACACCTTC. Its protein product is CASSSLGGSNYGYTF.

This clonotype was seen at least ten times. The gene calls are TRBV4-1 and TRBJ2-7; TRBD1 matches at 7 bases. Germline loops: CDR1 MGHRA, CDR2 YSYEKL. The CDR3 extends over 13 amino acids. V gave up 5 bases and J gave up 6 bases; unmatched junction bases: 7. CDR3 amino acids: CASSFHRGTEQYF. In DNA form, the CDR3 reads TGCGCCAGCAGCTTCCACAGGGGTACCGAGCAGTACTTC.

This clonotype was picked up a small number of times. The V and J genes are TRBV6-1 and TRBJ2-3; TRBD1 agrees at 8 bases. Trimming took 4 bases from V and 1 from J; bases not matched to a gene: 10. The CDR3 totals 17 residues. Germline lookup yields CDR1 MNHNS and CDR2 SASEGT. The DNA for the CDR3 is TGTGCCAGCAGTGCGCCGACAGGGGCCCTTGGCACAGATACGCAGTATTTT. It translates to CASSAPTGALGTDTQYF.

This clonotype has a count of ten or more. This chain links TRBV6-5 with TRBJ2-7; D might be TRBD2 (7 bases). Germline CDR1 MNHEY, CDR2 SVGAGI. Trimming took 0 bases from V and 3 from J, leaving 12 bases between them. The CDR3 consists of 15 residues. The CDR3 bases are TGTGCCAGCAGTTACTCGGGGGGGCCCCTCTACGAGCAGTACTTC. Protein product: CASSYSGGPLYEQYF.

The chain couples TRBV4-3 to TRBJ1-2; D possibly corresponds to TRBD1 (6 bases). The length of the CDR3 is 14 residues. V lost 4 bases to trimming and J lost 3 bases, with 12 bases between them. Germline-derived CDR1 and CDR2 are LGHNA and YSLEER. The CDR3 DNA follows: TGCGCCAGCAGCCTTACCGGGACACACTATGGCTACACCTTC. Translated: CASSLTGTHYGYTF.

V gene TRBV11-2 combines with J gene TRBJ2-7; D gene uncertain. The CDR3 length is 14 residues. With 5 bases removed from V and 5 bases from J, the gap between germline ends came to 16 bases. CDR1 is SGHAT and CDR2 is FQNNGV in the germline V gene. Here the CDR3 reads CASSPLGGFHEQYF. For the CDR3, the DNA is TGTGCCAGCAGCCCCCTTGGTGGGTTCCACGAGCAGTACTTC.

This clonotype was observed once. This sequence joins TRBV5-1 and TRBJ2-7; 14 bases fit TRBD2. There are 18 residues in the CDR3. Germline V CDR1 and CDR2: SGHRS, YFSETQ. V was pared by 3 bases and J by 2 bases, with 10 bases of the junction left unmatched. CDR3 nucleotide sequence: TGCGCCAGCAGCTGGGGCGGGACTAGCGGGAGCGGTACCTACGAGCAGTACTTC. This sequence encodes CASSWGGTSGSGTYEQYF. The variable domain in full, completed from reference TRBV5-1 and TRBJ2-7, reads KAGVTQTPRYLIKTRGQQVTLSCSPISGHRSVSWYQQTPGQGLQFLFEYFSETQRNKGNFPGRFSGRQFSNSRSEMNVSTLELGDSALYLCASSWGGTSGSGTYEQYFGPGTRLTVT.

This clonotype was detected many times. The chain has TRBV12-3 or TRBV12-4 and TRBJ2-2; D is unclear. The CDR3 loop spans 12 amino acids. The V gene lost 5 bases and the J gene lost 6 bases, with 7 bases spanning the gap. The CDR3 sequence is CASSLVPGELFF. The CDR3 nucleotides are TGTGCCAGCAGTCTTGTACCCGGGGAGCTGTTTTTT.